The 22 T cell receptor beta chains presented below share a single source sample, sequenced in a study of T cell responses to AZD1222 COVID-19 vaccine. The repertoire was sequenced with immunoSEQ multiplex PCR; TCRdb's copy has only in-frame clones and lacks some. The repertoire consists of around 260,000 clones, with 80% to 95% occurring once and the leading ten covering 0.55%. The sample was peripheral blood, taken on day 0 of AZD1222 vaccination. The source of these receptors is an adult in good health.

J is TRBJ2-2 and V is TRBV7-9; tentative D call: TRBD1 (5 bases). CDR3 size: 18 residues. Deletions cut 2 bases from V and 4 bases from J, with 20 bases between. Germline V gives CDR1 SEHNR, CDR2 FQNEAQ (reference sequence). CDR3 bases: TGTGCCAGCAGCTTACCAGGTCGCAGAAGGGGTTTCACCGGGGAGCTGTTTTTT. It yields the protein CASSLPGRRRGFTGELFF.

In this sample, this clone turned up once. V usage is TRBV28 and J usage is TRBJ1-5; D may be TRBD1 (5 bases). Germline V gives CDR1 MDHEN, CDR2 SYDVKM. V gave up 4 bases and J gave up 2 bases, with 15 bases separating them. CDR3 length: 16 amino acids. DNA for the CDR3: TGTGCCAGCAGTTCGGAGGGGTTGGGTGGCAATCAGCCCCAGCATTTT. Translation: CASSSEGLGGNQPQHF.

The chain is built from TRBV7-9 and TRBJ1-2; D ambiguous. Trimming stripped 0 bases from V and 6 bases from J, with 11 bases between. Germline V gives CDR1 SEHNR, CDR2 FQNEAQ (reference sequence). The CDR3 length is 14 residues. The CDR3 nucleotides read TGTGCCAGCAGCTTAGCGTACACACCTAATGGCTACACCTTC. Protein: CASSLAYTPNGYTF.

The gene calls are TRBV5-1 and TRBJ2-2; D uncertain. This CDR3 contains 15 residues. The germline CDR1 and CDR2 sequences are SGHRS and YFSETQ. V was pared by 4 bases and J by 5 bases, with 15 bases between. The CDR3 DNA reads as TGCGCCAGCAGCCTACGTGGGCATCGGACCGGGGAGCTGTTTTTT. It translates to CASSLRGHRTGELFF.

The J gene is TRBJ2-5, the V gene TRBV19; 8 nucleotides match TRBD1. CDR3 length equals 13 residues. Per germline, CDR1 LNHDA and CDR2 SQIVND (reference sequence). Trimming removed 8 bases from V and 2 bases from J; junction bases left unmatched: 4. CDR3 sequence: CASQDREQETQYF. The CDR3 coding sequence is TGTGCCAGTCAGGACAGGGAGCAAGAGACCCAGTACTTC.

This chain links TRBV6-5 with TRBJ2-7, with 7 bases matching TRBD1. Germline-derived CDR1 and CDR2 are MNHEY and SVGAGI. Trimming took 6 bases from V and 2 from J; bases not matched to a gene: 7. The CDR3 is 14 amino acids. The CDR3 region is CASRPGQATYEQYF. DNA of the CDR3: TGTGCCAGCAGACCCGGACAGGCCACCTACGAGCAGTACTTC.

V gene TRBV4-1 combines with J gene TRBJ2-6; 8 bases are a match to TRBD1. This CDR3 is 16 amino acids long. Germline CDR1 MGHRA, CDR2 YSYEKL. Germline trimming cut 3 bases from V and 2 bases from J; bases unmatched to any gene: 3. Here the CDR3 reads CASSQQGAAGANVLTF. As DNA, the CDR3 is TGCGCCAGCAGCCAGCAGGGGGCGGCTGGGGCCAACGTCCTGACTTTC.

V and J are TRBV11-2 and TRBJ2-3, with TRBD2 identical over 7 bases. CDR1 and CDR2 (germline): SGHAT, FQNNGV. After removal of 5 bases from V and 2 bases from J, the junction contained 7 bases not matched to a gene. CDR3 length: 15 amino acids. The CDR3 DNA reads TGTGCCAGCAGCACCGGGCTAGCGGCCACAGATACGCAGTATTTT. Translated: CASSTGLAATDTQYF.

The chain links TRBV3-1 (or the pseudogene TRBV3-2) to TRBJ1-2; D uncertain. The CDR3 extends over 15 amino acids. Germline V gives CDR1 LGHDT, CDR2 YNNKEL (reference sequence). The V end lost 0 bases, the J end lost 8 bases, and 16 bases lay between the germline ends. CDR3 sequence: CASSQDVTSPGGYTF. The CDR3 bases are TGTGCCAGCAGCCAAGATGTAACCAGTCCCGGGGGCTACACCTTC.

This chain uses TRBV6-4 with TRBJ2-3, with D perhaps matching TRBD2 (6 bases). This CDR3 region has 13 residues. CDR1 is MRHNA, CDR2 SNTAGT, per germline. Trimming stripped 6 bases from V and 4 bases from J, with 11 bases between. The DNA of the CDR3 is TGTGCCAGCAGCCCAGGAGGGTCAGATACGCAGTATTTT. Its protein product is CASSPGGSDTQYF.

Turning to this clone: Other DNA sequences in the same sample also yield this CDR3. The chain is built from TRBV2 and TRBJ2-7; perhaps TRBD1 as D (5 bases). With 6 bases removed from V and 4 bases from J, the gap between germline ends came to 10 bases. This CDR3 has 12 amino acids. Germline values: CDR1 SNHLY, CDR2 FYNNEI. The CDR3 loop reads CASRADSYEQYF. CDR3 sequence (DNA): TGTGCCAGCAGGGCCGACAGTTACGAGCAGTACTTC.

The chain links TRBV5-5 to TRBJ1-1; D ambiguous. The CDR3 totals 14 residues. Germline V gene sequence: CDR1 SGHKS, CDR2 YYEKEE (reference sequence). Trimming took off 4 bases at V and 2 bases at J, with 12 bases between the two ends. CDR3 in amino acids: CASSRQTSNTEAFF. CDR3 sequence (DNA): TGTGCCAGCAGCCGCCAGACATCTAACACTGAAGCTTTCTTT.

The rearrangement uses TRBV9 and TRBJ2-7, with D possibly called TRBD1 or TRBD2 (5 bases each). V was trimmed by 4 bases and J by 0 bases, leaving 17 bases between them. The CDR3 extends over 16 amino acids. Germline-derived CDR1 and CDR2 are SGDLS and YYNGEE. DNA for the CDR3: TGTGCCAGCAGCCCCAAGGGGACGGTGAGCTCCTACGAGCAGTACTTC. Translation gives CASSPKGTVSSYEQYF.

The CDR3 DNA reads TGCGCCAGCAGCGCTGGACTAGCGGGGGGGTCCGGGGAGCTGTTTTTT. This codes for CASSAGLAGGSGELFF. The chain joins TRBV10-1 to TRBJ2-2; 15 positions match TRBD2. CDR3 length equals 16 residues. The J segment lost 6 bases and the V segment lost 6 bases, leaving 5 bases of the junction unmatched. Germline V gene lookup returns CDR1 WNHNN and CDR2 SYGVQD (reference sequence).

This clone was recorded once. V and J are TRBV2 and TRBJ1-2, with D possibly matching TRBD1 (6 bases). The CDR3 sequence is 11 residues long. CDR1 and CDR2 (germline): SNHLY, FYNNEI. The V gene lost 5 bases and the J gene lost 8 bases, with 9 bases spanning the gap. The CDR3 sequence is CASSFTGGYTF. DNA for the CDR3: TGTGCCAGCAGTTTCACAGGGGGCTACACCTTC. The variable domain in full, with the rest retrieved from reference TRBV2 and TRBJ1-2, is EPEVTQTPSHQVTQMGQEVILRCVPISNHLYFYWYRQILGQKVEFLVSFYNNEISEKSEIFDDQFSVERPDGSNFTLKIRSTKLEDSAMYFCASSFTGGYTFGSGTRLTVV.

The chain uses TRBV7-2 and TRBJ1-1; D might be TRBD1 (6 bases). CDR3 size: 14 residues. V gave up 6 bases and J gave up 1 base, with 12 bases separating them. CDR1 SGHTA and CDR2 FQGNSA come from the germline V gene. The CDR3 sequence is CASRPTGANTEAFF. The CDR3 nucleotides read TGTGCCAGCAGACCGACGGGGGCGAACACTGAAGCTTTCTTT. The full variable domain, rest sourced from reference TRBV7-2 and TRBJ1-1, is GAGVSQSPSNKVTEKGKDVELRCDPISGHTALYWYRQSLGQGLEFLIYFQGNSAPDKSGLPSDRFSAERTGGSVSTLTIQRTQQEDSAVYLCASRPTGANTEAFFGQGTRLTVV.

The chain joins TRBV7-2 to TRBJ1-5; 7 bases are a match to TRBD1. This CDR3 has 15 residues. V was clipped by 4 bases and J by 7 bases; unmatched bases: 10. Germline V gene lookup returns CDR1 SGHTA and CDR2 FQGNSA. CDR3: CASSSARQGNQPQHF. As DNA, the CDR3 is TGTGCCAGCAGCTCTGCCCGACAGGGAAACCAGCCCCAGCATTTT.

This clone has only one observation. The chain uses TRBV18 and TRBJ1-1; D unclear. Trimming removed 4 bases from V and 2 bases from J, with 20 bases in between. Germline CDR1 reads KGHSH; CDR2 reads LQKENI. This CDR3 is built from 17 residues. CDR3 coding DNA: TGTGCCAGCTCACTTCGACCTCCCGGGGAGTTCAACACTGAAGCTTTCTTT. Amino acid sequence: CASSLRPPGEFNTEAFF.

The CDR3 sequence is CASNLRGLEETQYF. DNA for the CDR3: TGTGCCAGCAACCTCAGGGGGCTCGAGGAGACCCAGTACTTC. The chain links TRBV28 to TRBJ2-5; 8 bases are a match to TRBD1. J lost 5 bases, V lost 7 bases, and 9 bases had no gene match. This CDR3 is 14 amino acids long. Germline V gene lookup returns CDR1 MDHEN and CDR2 SYDVKM. The full variable domain, with the rest looked up from reference TRBV28 and TRBJ2-5, is DVKVTQSSRYLVKRTGEKVFLECVQDMDHENMFWYRQDPGLGLRLIYFSYDVKMKEKGDIPEGYSVSREKKERFSLILESASTNQTSMYLCASNLRGLEETQYFGPGTRLLVL.

This chain connects TRBV4-1 to TRBJ1-1; 8 bases line up with TRBD1. CDR1 is MGHRA, CDR2 YSYEKL, per germline. The CDR3 consists of 16 residues. The V segment lost 0 bases and the J segment 10 bases; nucleotides outside the gene matches: 13. Here the CDR3 reads CASSQDTATGARGAFF. The CDR3 DNA is TGCGCCAGCAGCCAAGATACCGCGACAGGGGCCCGTGGAGCTTTCTTT.

The chain uses TRBV15 and TRBJ2-7; 9 bases agree with TRBD1. This CDR3 has 15 amino acids. V trimming: 5 bases; J trimming: 4 bases; junction bases outside the gene matches: 9. Germline CDR1 LNHNV, CDR2 YYDKDF (reference sequence). CDR3 in DNA: TGTGCCACCAGCCGGATGGCGGGACAGGGTTACGAGCAGTACTTC. Translating it yields CATSRMAGQGYEQYF.

The chain recombines TRBV2 with TRBJ1-5, with 11 positions matching TRBD1. CDR3 length equals 15 residues. Germline V gene data show CDR1 as SNHLY and CDR2 as FYNNEI. The V and J ends lost 4 bases and 7 bases, in that order; junction bases with no gene match: 6. The CDR3 DNA reads TGTGCCAGCAGTGGGACAGGGGGCGCGGGGCAGCCCCAGCATTTT. Amino acids: CASSGTGGAGQPQHF.